The entry below describes one T cell receptor (beta chain). The CDR3 has 14 residues. CDR1 and CDR2 (germline): SEHNR, FQNEAQ (reference sequence). The V gene lost 5 bases and the J gene lost 6 bases, with 16 bases spanning the gap. This entry belongs to a study of T cell changes during pregnancy in multiple sclerosis. Assay: immunoSEQ multiplex PCR; the TCRdb copy retains only in-frame clones and omits some. The sample yields around 70,000 clones, around 92% seen once. The sequencing here drew on peripheral blood, taken after pregnancy. This TCR came from a female donor with multiple sclerosis, enrolled in a pregnancy study. The chain has TRBV7-9 and TRBJ1-1; D is possibly TRBD1 (5 bases). The CDR3 loop reads CASSAAPGWAEAFF. CDR3 DNA: TGTGCCAGCAGCGCGGCTCCAGGGTGGGCTGAAGCTTTCTTT.